This T cell receptor (beta chain) comes out of a study of T-cell memory formation after mild COVID-19. Via MiXCR, TCRdb re-called the 5' RACE reads, giving one row per CDR3 protein. Here the sample spans 450,000 to 650,000 distinct CDR3 sequences, about a fifth being singletons. V lost 0 bases and J lost 1, with 5 bases in between. In germline, CDR1 is SGDLS, CDR2 YYNGEE. The CDR3 contains 15 residues. This clonotype was detected once. The J gene is TRBJ2-6, the V gene TRBV9; D not certain. The sequence was obtained from an adult woman who had mild COVID-19 (a few samples of this study predate the infection). Cell type and time point are not known. Input material: PBMCs or a T cell subset sorted from them (not recorded which). The CDR3: CASSVEGSGANVLTF. CDR3 DNA sequence: TGTGCCAGCAGCGTAGAGGGTTCTGGGGCCAACGTCCTGACTTTC.